The 3 T cell receptor beta chains listed next were all sequenced from one sample in a study of CD8+CD57+ T cells in acquired aplastic anemia. Profiles of TCR beta VDJ and CDR3 were generated from a genomic DNA template. TCRdb reanalysed the reads using MiXCR and keeps one entry per CDR3 protein. The data hold a few hundred thousand distinct CDR3 sequences, with 45% to 70% observed a single time. The sample taken for sequencing was sorted CD4+, CD8+, or CD8+CD57+ T cells (not recorded which) from PBMCs. The receptors shown here come from a human donor with severe aplastic anemia or a healthy control (not recorded which).

The table lists this clonotype with many counts. The chain joins TRBV20-1 to TRBJ2-3; D call uncertain. This CDR3 comprises 14 residues. V lost 0 bases to trimming and J lost 5 bases, with 12 bases between them. The germline V gene has CDR1 DFQATT and CDR2 SNEGSKA (reference sequence). In nucleotides, the CDR3 is TGCAGTGCTAGAGACGGCGGAGTCCAAGATACGCAGTATTTT. Translation: CSARDGGVQDTQYF.

The chain recombines TRBV4-3 with TRBJ2-2; 7 bases align to TRBD2. CDR3 length: 16 residues. Germline assignment: CDR1 LGHNA and CDR2 YSLEER. The V gene end was trimmed by 1 base and the J gene end by 6 bases; junction bases not matched to a gene: 8. Here the CDR3 reads CASSQVGGGSPGELFF. The CDR3 DNA reads TGCGCCAGCAGCCAAGTTGGGGGGGGAAGTCCCGGGGAGCTGTTTTTT.

Here the CDR3 DNA reads TGTGCCTGGAGTGTGCCGTGGGATGACTATGGCTACACCTTC. This translates into CAWSVPWDDYGYTF. The chain joins TRBV30 to TRBJ1-2; D is unclear. The CDR3 consists of 14 residues. From germline, CDR1 is GTSNPN and CDR2 SVGIG (reference sequence). Trimming removed 0 bases from V and 3 bases from J, with 11 bases in between. The full variable domain, completed using reference TRBV30 and TRBJ1-2, is SQTIHQWPATLVQPVGSPLSLECTVEGTSNPNLYWYRQAAGRGLQLLFYSVGIGQISSEVPQNLSASRPQDRQFILSSKKLLLSDSGFYLCAWSVPWDDYGYTFGSGTRLTVV.